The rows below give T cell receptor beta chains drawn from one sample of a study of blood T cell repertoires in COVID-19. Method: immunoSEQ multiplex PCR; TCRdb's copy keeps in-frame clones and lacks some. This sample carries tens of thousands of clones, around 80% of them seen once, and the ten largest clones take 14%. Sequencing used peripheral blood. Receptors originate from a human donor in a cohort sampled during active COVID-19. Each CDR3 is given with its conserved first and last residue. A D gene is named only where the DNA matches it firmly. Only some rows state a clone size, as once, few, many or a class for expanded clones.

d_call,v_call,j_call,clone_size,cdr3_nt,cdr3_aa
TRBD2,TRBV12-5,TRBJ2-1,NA,TGTGCTAGTGGTTTGGGGACTAGCGGGGGGGCCCACAATGAGCAGTTCTTC,CASGLGTSGGAHNEQFF
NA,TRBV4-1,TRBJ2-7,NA,TGCGCCAGCAGCCCAGGACATTCCCCTGCCTACGAGCAGTACTTC,CASSPGHSPAYEQYF
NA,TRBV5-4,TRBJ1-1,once,TGTGCCAGCAGCGAGGACTTTCCCACTGAAGCTTTCTTT,CASSEDFPTEAFF
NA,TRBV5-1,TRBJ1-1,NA,TGCGCCAGCAGCTTGGCGGGGTCGAACACTGAAGCTTTCTTT,CASSLAGSNTEAFF
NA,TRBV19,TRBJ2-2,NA,TGTGCCAGTAGTGGAGGGAGCTCGTCCGGGGAGCTGTTTTTT,CASSGGSSSGELFF
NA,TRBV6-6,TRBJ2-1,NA,TGTGCCAGCAGTTACCGGTACTCCCCGGCGGATGAGCAGTTCTTC,CASSYRYSPADEQFF
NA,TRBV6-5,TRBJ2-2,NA,TGTGCCAGCAGTTACGAGGCGGCCGGGGAGCTGTTTTTT,CASSYEAAGELFF
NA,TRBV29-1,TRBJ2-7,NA,TGCAGCGTTTGGGGTATGGAGGGTGGTGGACCAGTTTACGAGCAGTACTTC,CSVWGMEGGGPVYEQYF
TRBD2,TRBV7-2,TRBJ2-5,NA,TGTGCCAGCAGCTTAGCGGGGGGGCAAGAGACCCAGTACTTC,CASSLAGGQETQYF
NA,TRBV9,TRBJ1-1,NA,TGTGCCAGCAGCGTAGCCATACAGGGTTCGGTAGCTTTCTTT,CASSVAIQGSVAFF
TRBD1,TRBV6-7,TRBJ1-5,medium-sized,TGTGCCAGCAGTTACTCGACAGGGGGCAGTTATAGCAATCAGCCCCAGCATTTT,CASSYSTGGSYSNQPQHF
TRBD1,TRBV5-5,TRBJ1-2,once,TGTGCCAGCAGCTTGGGGTCTGGGACAGGCAACTATGGCTACACCTTC,CASSLGSGTGNYGYTF
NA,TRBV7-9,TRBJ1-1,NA,TGTGCCAGCAGCTTAGGGTGGGGGGAGAACACTGAAGCTTTCTTT,CASSLGWGENTEAFF
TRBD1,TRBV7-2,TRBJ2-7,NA,TGTGCCAGCAGCTTCGACAGGGGCGCCGAGCAGTACTTC,CASSFDRGAEQYF
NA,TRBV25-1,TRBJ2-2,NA,TGTGCCAGCGGGGGGACAGTTAACACCGGGGAGCTGTTTTTT,CASGGTVNTGELFF
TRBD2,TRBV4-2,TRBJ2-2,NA,TGTGCCAGCAGCCGGGGGACTAGCGGGAGAAGGGCCGGGGAGCTGTTTTTT,CASSRGTSGRRAGELFF
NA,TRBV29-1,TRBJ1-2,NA,TGCAGCGTTGGGGGGGCGGGGGGCGCTGACTATGGCTACACCTTC,CSVGGAGGADYGYTF
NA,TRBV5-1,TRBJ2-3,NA,TGCGCCAGCAGCTTGGATCCCTTAGGGGGCACAGATACGCAGTATTTT,CASSLDPLGGTDTQYF
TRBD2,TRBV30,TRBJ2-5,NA,TGTGCCTTTAAGCCCGGGGGAGGGGAGACCCAGTACTTC,CAFKPGGGETQYF
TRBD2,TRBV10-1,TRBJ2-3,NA,TGCGCCAGCAGTCGCGGGAGGGCCGCAGATACGCAGTATTTT,CASSRGRAADTQYF
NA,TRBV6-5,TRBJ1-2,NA,TGTGCCAGCAGTTACAGCAAGAACTATGGCTACACCTTC,CASSYSKNYGYTF
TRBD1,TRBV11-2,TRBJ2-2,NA,TGTGCCAGCAGTCTACAGGGGTTCGGGGAGCTGTTTTTT,CASSLQGFGELFF
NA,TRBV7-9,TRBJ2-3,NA,TGTGCCAGCAGCGCCCCCGGGACTGGAGGTATCGTGGGTACGCAGTATTTT,CASSAPGTGGIVGTQYF
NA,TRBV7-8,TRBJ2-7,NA,TGTGCCAGCAGCAGGGGAGGCTACGAGCAGTACTTC,CASSRGGYEQYF
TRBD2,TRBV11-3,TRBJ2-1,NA,TGTGCCAGCAGCCCAGGTGGCCCAGCGGGAGGGTGGAATGAGCAGTTCTTC,CASSPGGPAGGWNEQFF
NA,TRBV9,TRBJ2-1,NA,TGTGCCAGCAGCGCGGGGCAAGGGGTTCAGCGGGCCGGATACAATGAGCAGTTCTTC,CASSAGQGVQRAGYNEQFF
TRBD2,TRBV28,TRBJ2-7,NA,TGTGCCAGCAATCCAGCGGGAGGAAGAGAGCAGTACTTC,CASNPAGGREQYF
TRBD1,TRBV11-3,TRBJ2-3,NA,TGTGCCAGCAGCTTACAGGGACAGGGGGCTTTAGATACGCAGTATTTT,CASSLQGQGALDTQYF
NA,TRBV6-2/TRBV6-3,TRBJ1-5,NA,TGTGCCAGCAGCTCCTTGGGTGAGGGGGGCAATCAGCCCCAGCATTTT,CASSSLGEGGNQPQHF
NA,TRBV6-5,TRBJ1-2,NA,TGTGCCAGCACGCCTGAGATTAGTTCCTATGGCTACACCTTC,CASTPEISSYGYTF
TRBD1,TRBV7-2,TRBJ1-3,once,TGTGCCAGCAGCCCCCGGACAGGGGCTGCAAACACCATATATTTT,CASSPRTGAANTIYF